The next 11 T cell receptor beta chains were all read from a single sample in a study of T cells after yellow fever vaccination. TCRdb processed the 5' RACE reads anew with MiXCR; each CDR3 protein has one entry. The data hold about 210,000 distinct CDR3 sequences, with 6.5% to 7.5% observed a single time. The sequencing here drew on CD4+ T cells sorted from PBMCs, taken on the day of the yellow fever booster vaccination. These receptor sequences come from a man in his thirties or forties who received the YFV17D yellow fever vaccine.

CDR3 nucleotide sequence: TGTGCCAGCAGTTTCGGGAGCGGGAGGAGAGAGCAGTTCTTC. Protein sequence: CASSFGSGRREQFF. The genes are TRBV12-3 or TRBV12-4 and TRBJ2-1; 9 bases map to TRBD2. The ends lost 3 bases at V and 10 bases at J; junction bases unmatched: 7. The CDR3 has 14 amino acids.

The table lists this clonotype with many counts. The chain uses TRBV5-5 and TRBJ2-3, with D hard to call. The germline gives CDR1 SGHKS, CDR2 YYEKEE (reference sequence). This CDR3 is 14 amino acids long. Trimming removed 4 bases at V and 0 bases at J, with 9 bases between. CDR3 loop: CASSGARSTDTQYF. DNA for the CDR3: TGTGCCAGCAGCGGCGCGCGGAGCACAGATACGCAGTATTTT. The variable domain in full, with the rest retrieved from reference TRBV5-5 and TRBJ2-3, is DAGVTQSPTHLIKTRGQQVTLRCSPISGHKSVSWYQQVLGQGPQFIFQYYEKEERGRGNFPDRFSARQFPNYSSELNVNALLLGDSALYLCASSGARSTDTQYFGPGTRLTVL.

The chain is built from TRBV2 and TRBJ2-1, with 12 bases lining up with TRBD2. After removal of 2 bases from V and 7 bases from J, the junction contained 3 bases not matched to a gene. This CDR3 is built from 15 residues. The germline CDR1 and CDR2 sequences are SNHLY and FYNNEI. In DNA, the CDR3 is TGTGCCAGCAGTGAACTGACTAGCGGGAGAAATGAGCAGTTCTTC. As protein: CASSELTSGRNEQFF.

This clonotype has ten or more counts. The CDR3 nucleotides are TGCAGTGCAAAATCAGGGTATGCGTCCTACGAGCAGTACTTC. Translating gives CSAKSGYASYEQYF. The rearrangement joins TRBV20-1 to TRBJ2-7, with D perhaps matching TRBD1 (5 bases). V was pared by 6 bases and J by 1 base, with 16 bases between. CDR1 and CDR2 (germline): DFQATT, SNEGSKA (reference sequence). The CDR3 is 14 residues long.

The chain couples TRBV20-1 to TRBJ2-3; possibly TRBD2 for D (6 bases). V was pared by 5 bases and J by 2 bases, with 14 bases between. The CDR3 is 14 residues long. The V gene's germline CDR1 is DFQATT and CDR2 SNEGSKA (reference sequence). CDR3 sequence reads: CSAGDRRVTDTQYF. Here the CDR3 DNA reads TGCAGTGCTGGGGACCGGAGGGTCACAGATACGCAGTATTTT.

A few counts support this clonotype. The chain recombines TRBV12-3 or TRBV12-4 with TRBJ1-2; TRBD1 is a possible D gene (6 bases). The V end was cut by 7 bases, the J end by 1 base, with 22 bases between. This CDR3 spans 17 amino acids. In nucleotides, the CDR3 is TGTGCCAGCAATTTCGGGGGGGCGCGGCGAGGTAACTATGGCTACACCTTC. Its protein product is CASNFGGARRGNYGYTF.

The chain is built from TRBV1 and TRBJ2-7; TRBD1, the D gene given by the table, was not confirmed from the DNA. TRBV1 constitutes a pseudogene. The CDR3 has 16 amino acids. CDR3 coding DNA: TGCACCAGCAGCCAAGTCGGAGACAGGGGAGCCTACGAGCAGTACTTC. Translation: CTSSQVGDRGAYEQYF.

This clonotype has ten or more counts. The rearrangement links TRBV5-1 to TRBJ2-4, with D perhaps matching TRBD1 (6 bases). V shed 2 bases and J shed 5 bases, with 17 bases lying between them. Germline V CDR1 and CDR2: SGHRS, YFSETQ. The CDR3 loop spans 16 amino acids. As DNA, the CDR3 is TGCGCCAGCAGCTTCCTGGGCCAGGGGACCCAAAACATTCAGTACTTC. This sequence encodes CASSFLGQGTQNIQYF.

The chain carries TRBV5-4 and TRBJ2-2; 11 nucleotides align to TRBD1. CDR3 length: 14 amino acids. The junction had 1 base not matched to a gene; V was cut back by 3 bases and J by 6 bases. Looked up from germline, CDR1 is SGHNT and CDR2 is YYREEE (reference sequence). CDR3 nucleotides: TGTGCCAGCAGCTGGGGACAGGGGGCCGGGGAGCTGTTTTTT. Amino acids: CASSWGQGAGELFF. Together with reference TRBV5-4 and TRBJ2-2, the CDR3 gives the full variable domain: ETGVTQSPTHLIKTRGQQVTLRCSSQSGHNTVSWYQQALGQGPQFIFQYYREEENGRGNFPPRFSGLQFPNYSSELNVNALELDDSALYLCASSWGQGAGELFFGEGSRLTVL.

This clonotype was seen at least ten times. This chain joins TRBV7-2 and TRBJ2-1, with D tentatively TRBD1 or TRBD2 (5 bases each). This CDR3 is 14 amino acids long. Trimming pared 5 bases from V and 12 bases from J, leaving 20 bases between. Germline V gives CDR1 SGHTA, CDR2 FQGNSA. The CDR3 here is CASSQGAGNMGQFF. CDR3 nucleotides: TGTGCCAGCAGCCAGGGAGCCGGGAATATGGGGCAGTTCTTC. The variable domain in full, completed from reference TRBV7-2 and TRBJ2-1, reads GAGVSQSPSNKVTEKGKDVELRCDPISGHTALYWYRQSLGQGLEFLIYFQGNSAPDKSGLPSDRFSAERTGGSVSTLTIQRTQQEDSAVYLCASSQGAGNMGQFFGPGTRLTVL.

In this sample, this clonotype turned up many times. The gene calls are TRBV29-1 and TRBJ2-1; the D gene is possibly TRBD1 (5 bases). Germline V gene lookup returns CDR1 SQVTM and CDR2 ANQGSEA. The CDR3 totals 13 residues. Deletions cut 5 bases from V and 6 bases from J, with 14 bases between. For the CDR3, the DNA is TGCAGCGTTCAGGGCTTACGGCTCAATGAGCAGTTCTTC. This codes for CSVQGLRLNEQFF.